These T cell receptor beta chains were read from a single sample in a study of early stage breast cancer tumors. TCRdb keeps only in-frame clones here, not all; method: immunoSEQ multiplex PCR. The sample has about 53,000 clones, around nine tenths seen once. The sequenced sample consisted of blood. Receptors originate from a person between 65 and 80 years old with breast cancer. Both conserved end residues are part of each CDR3. A D gene is named only where the DNA matches it firmly. Clone size is not always given. Where it is, it says once, few, many or a class for expanded clones.

>TRBV28|NA|TRBJ1-1|NA
TGTGCCAGCAGCTCAGGGGTCGAGCGGGCTTTCTTT
CASSSGVERAFF
>TRBV19|NA|TRBJ1-4|NA
TGTGCCAGTCGGGAGGGGGGAACTAATGAAAAACTGTTTTTT
CASREGGTNEKLFF
>TRBV7-2|TRBD2|TRBJ2-2|NA
TGTGCCAGCAGCTACCTAGCGGGGGGACGATCCACCGGGGAGCTGTTTTTT
CASSYLAGGRSTGELFF
>TRBV7-8|TRBD1|TRBJ1-5|NA
TGTGCCAGCAGCTTAGGCGTGGGACAGGGTTTGAGGCCCCAGCATTTT
CASSLGVGQGLRPQHF
>TRBV6-6|TRBD1|TRBJ1-1|once
TGTGCCAGCAGTTACAGGACAGGGGGGGACACTGAAGCTTTCTTT
CASSYRTGGDTEAFF
>TRBV6-1|TRBD2|TRBJ2-1|NA
TGTGCCAGCAGTGAATCCCTAAGCGGGGGCCGACGGGAGCAGTTCTTC
CASSESLSGGRREQFF
>TRBV30|NA|TRBJ2-5|NA
TGTGCCTGGAGTCCCAGGGAAGAGACCCAGTACTTC
CAWSPREETQYF
>TRBV11-2|TRBD2|TRBJ2-3|NA
TGTGCCAGCAGCTTAGTCACTAGCGGGGGGGGCAGAGATACGCAGTATTTT
CASSLVTSGGGRDTQYF
>TRBV18|TRBD1|TRBJ1-5|NA
TGTGCCAGCTCACCAGGGCCAGGGGGCCTTTATCAGCCCCAGCATTTT
CASSPGPGGLYQPQHF
>TRBV10-3|TRBD1|TRBJ1-2|NA
TGTGCCATCAGTGGGGACCGGGACAGAGGCTACACCTTC
CAISGDRDRGYTF
>TRBV10-3|TRBD1|TRBJ2-3|NA
TGTGCCATCAGTGGGGGACAGAGGGATACGCAGTATTTT
CAISGGQRDTQYF
>TRBV18|NA|TRBJ1-5|NA
TGTGCCAGCCATGAGGGGGACCAGCCCCAGCATTTT
CASHEGDQPQHF
>TRBV19|NA|TRBJ2-3|once
TGTGCCAGTAACCCCCGGGCTGGAGGGACAGATACGCAGTATTTT
CASNPRAGGTDTQYF
>TRBV7-9|TRBD1|TRBJ2-2|NA
TGTGCCAGCCATGCGACAGGGAGTGACACCGGGGAGCTGTTTTTT
CASHATGSDTGELFF
>TRBV15|NA|TRBJ2-7|NA
TGTGCCACCAGCAGAGATCGGGGGGCAGGTTACGAGCAGTACTTC
CATSRDRGAGYEQYF
>TRBV7-2|TRBD1|TRBJ1-5|NA
TGTGCCAGCAGCCTGGGACAGGATCAGCCCCAGCATTTT
CASSLGQDQPQHF
>TRBV25-1|NA|TRBJ1-6|once
TGTGCCAGCAGTGAAGGTAGGGGGGGTTCACCCCTCCACTTT
CASSEGRGGSPLHF
>TRBV7-2|TRBD2|TRBJ2-5|NA
TGTGCCAGCAGCCCCATAGCGGGGCGACAAGAGACCCAGTACTTC
CASSPIAGRQETQYF
>TRBV28|TRBD2|TRBJ2-1|NA
TGTGCCAGCAGTCCCCCGGGACTAGCGATTGAGCAGTTCTTC
CASSPPGLAIEQFF
>TRBV7-9|TRBD1|TRBJ2-5|NA
TGTGCCAGCAGCTGGCGGACAGGGTCCGAGACCCAGTACTTC
CASSWRTGSETQYF
>TRBV10-2|NA|TRBJ1-5|NA
TGCGCCAGCAGTGAAACAGGTTCGGGTCAGCCCCAGCATTTT
CASSETGSGQPQHF
>TRBV2|NA|TRBJ2-4|NA
TGTGCCAGCAATCTCGGAAACATTCAGTACTTC
CASNLGNIQYF
>TRBV7-6|TRBD2|TRBJ2-7|few
TGTGCCAGCAGACCTTTGGAAGCGGGGGCCTACGAGCAGTACTTC
CASRPLEAGAYEQYF